A single TCR beta chain is shown here with its context. With a J-beta primer mix and a sample-barcoded 5' primer, a second PCR ran 7 to 11 cycles. TCRdb re-derived calls from the 5' RACE reads in MiXCR, one entry per CDR3 protein. The table has some 800,000 distinct CDR3 sequences, around 42% seen once; the top ten hold approximately 19%. These data belong to a study of blood T cells in healthy people across ages. Looked up from germline, CDR1 is DFQATT and CDR2 is SNEGSKA (reference sequence). This CDR3 has 14 residues. With 3 bases clipped from V and 7 bases from J, the junction kept 8 bases outside the gene matches.

The sample consisted of blood. The TCR comes from a man in his 60s in good health. The rearrangement uses TRBV20-1 and TRBJ2-1; 8 bases match TRBD2. The CDR3 DNA follows: TGCAGTGCTAGCGTAGCGGGGTCGTTGAATGAGCAGTTCTTC. Residues: CSASVAGSLNEQFF.